This T cell receptor (beta chain) was obtained from a study of blood T cell repertoires in COVID-19. Sequencing was performed with immunoSEQ multiplex PCR; in TCRdb, only in-frame clones are kept and a portion is missing. The sample yields under 300,000 clones, 86% seen once. Germline V gene data show CDR1 as SGDLS and CDR2 as YYNGEE. V trimming: 4 bases; J trimming: 6 bases; junction bases outside the gene matches: 8. The CDR3 is 15 amino acids. Sequencing was performed on PBMCs or T cells enriched from blood (not recorded which). The chain couples TRBV9 to TRBJ1-2, with 11 bases fitting TRBD1. This TCR was recovered from a woman aged 40 to 55 with acute COVID-19. The CDR3 nucleotides read TGTGCCAGCAGCCCCTGGGACAGGGGGAGGGATGGCTACACCTTC. Protein sequence: CASSPWDRGRDGYTF.